This T cell receptor beta chain was sequenced during a study of regulatory T cells in long-lasting Graves disease. Study information: Antithyroid drug exposure in newly diagnosed Graves' patients had lasted under 3 months. Study-wide findings and caveats: Preferential use of TRBV28, TRBJ1-2 and TRBJ2-5 was seen in persistent disease. Among the persistent patients, fewer than 3,500 public clonotypes were shared, more than the approximately 970 shared among new patients.

This clonotype was recorded many times. The antigen remains undetermined. The time point denotes: newly diagnosed GD, antithyroid drugs for less than 3 months. RNA isolated from PBMCs was used to make the TCR library. Researchers made TCR beta libraries by using iRepertoire HTBI primers and running Arm-PCR on CDR3 regions. TCRdb independently ran MiXCR on the multiplex PCR reads; one entry per CDR3 protein. The sample yields 540,000 or so distinct CDR3 sequences, 13% seen once. This CDR3 has 14 residues. Germline loops: CDR1 SGHRS, CDR2 YFSETQ. After removal of 0 bases from V and 9 bases from J, the junction contained 6 bases not matched to a gene. In addition, the sample was reused for a study of T cells in Graves' hyperthyroidism and ophthalmopathy. Per that study: HTBI primers were employed in a first-round RT-PCR of the TCR CDR3.

The clonotype comes from a man aged 30 to 45 with Graves disease. V is TRBV5-1 and J is TRBJ1-5, with 7 positions matching TRBD1. Sequences were derived from peripheral blood mononuclear cells (PBMCs), sampled at new diagnosis, from a patient treated with antithyroid drugs. CDR3 sequence reads: CASSLGQGGGPQHF. In nucleotides, the CDR3 is TGCGCCAGCAGCTTGGGACAGGGTGGGGGGCCCCAGCATTTT.